The clone carrying this TCR beta chain was detected a few times. Its cognate antigen is unknown. Cyclophosphamide on days +3 and +4 followed busulfan-fludarabine conditioning and a marrow graft. CDR3 length: 15 amino acids. Germline V gene sequence: CDR1 SGHTA, CDR2 FQGNSA. V gave up 5 bases and J gave up 0 bases; unmatched junction bases: 6. This table comes from immunoSEQ multiplex PCR, and its TCRdb copy is limited to in-frame clones, with some not included. The table has fewer than 20,000 clones, around 70% seen once. The sample is drawn from a study of T cells after posttransplantation cyclophosphamide. General study findings and limits: Blood and skin or GI T cell repertoires showed limited TRB overlap. Donor-recipient repertoire similarity was low at 1-2 months, rising over year one. Recipient CMV seropositivity and CMV reactivation strongly tracked TRB clonality.

Source: PBMCs, taken after an allogeneic stem cell transplant with post-transplant cyclophosphamide. The TCR was taken from a young adult male patient who received an allogeneic stem cell transplant from a related donor, was CMV-positive, and had acute GVHD only. Some T cells may have come from the graft donor. The V gene is TRBV7-2, the J gene TRBJ1-1; TRBD1 agrees at 7 bases. This CDR3 is CASSTTGEMNTEAFF. The CDR3 DNA is TGTGCCAGCAGCACAACAGGGGAGATGAACACTGAAGCTTTCTTT.